The rows below give T cell receptor beta chains drawn from one sample of a study of CD8+ T cells in alopecia areata. Sequencing was performed with immunoSEQ multiplex PCR; in TCRdb, only in-frame clones are kept and a portion is missing. There are some 170,000 clones in the sample; 59% occur only once, and approximately 14% lies in the top ten. The source material was CD4+ T cells sorted from blood, sampled at week 0. Receptors originate from a human donor with alopecia areata. Both conserved end residues are part of each CDR3. Fields, in order: V gene, J gene, D gene, clone size, CDR3 DNA, CDR3 protein. D genes are given only for firm matches. Some rows mark clone size as missing; the rest say once, few, many or name a class of expanded clone.

v_call: TRBV5-6
j_call: TRBJ1-6
d_call: -
clone_size: few
cdr3_nt: TGTGCCAGCAGCTTCACACCTCTGGGAAATTCACCCCTCCACTTT
cdr3_aa: CASSFTPLGNSPLHF

v_call: TRBV11-2
j_call: TRBJ1-1
d_call: -
clone_size: -
cdr3_nt: TGTGCCAGCAGCTTCGCGGACAGTGCAATTGAAGCTTTCTTT
cdr3_aa: CASSFADSAIEAFF

v_call: TRBV5-1
j_call: TRBJ1-2
d_call: -
clone_size: -
cdr3_nt: TGCGCCAGCAGAGACTGGGATGGCTACACCTTC
cdr3_aa: CASRDWDGYTF

v_call: TRBV7-9
j_call: TRBJ1-6
d_call: TRBD1
clone_size: few
cdr3_nt: TGTGCCAGCAGCGAGGGACAGGGGAATTCACCCCTCCACTTT
cdr3_aa: CASSEGQGNSPLHF

v_call: TRBV5-1
j_call: TRBJ2-5
d_call: -
clone_size: -
cdr3_nt: TGCGCCAGCAGTCGGAGGGACCAAGAGACCCAGTACTTC
cdr3_aa: CASSRRDQETQYF

v_call: TRBV30
j_call: TRBJ2-7
d_call: -
clone_size: -
cdr3_nt: TGTGCCGGAGGGGGGAGACCCTACGAGCAGTACTTC
cdr3_aa: CAGGGRPYEQYF

v_call: TRBV29-1
j_call: TRBJ2-1
d_call: -
clone_size: -
cdr3_nt: TGCAGCGTTGTAGGGCGGACAGAGTACAATGAGCAGTTCTTC
cdr3_aa: CSVVGRTEYNEQFF

v_call: TRBV7-6
j_call: TRBJ2-5
d_call: -
clone_size: -
cdr3_nt: TGTGCCAGCAGCTTAGCCAGACAAGAGACCCAGTACTTC
cdr3_aa: CASSLARQETQYF

v_call: TRBV11-2
j_call: TRBJ2-6
d_call: -
clone_size: -
cdr3_nt: TGTGCCAGCAGCTCTGGGGCCAACGTCCTGACTTTC
cdr3_aa: CASSSGANVLTF

v_call: TRBV29-1
j_call: TRBJ2-3
d_call: -
clone_size: -
cdr3_nt: TGCAGCGTTGGGTCGGGGTCGGTTGCAGATACGCAGTATTTT
cdr3_aa: CSVGSGSVADTQYF

v_call: TRBV7-2
j_call: TRBJ2-3
d_call: -
clone_size: -
cdr3_nt: TGTGCCAGCAGCTTGATCGGGACCCCGGATACGCAGTATTTT
cdr3_aa: CASSLIGTPDTQYF

v_call: TRBV7-8
j_call: TRBJ2-5
d_call: -
clone_size: -
cdr3_nt: TGTGCCAGCATTGGACAGCAGCAAGAGACCCAGTACTTC
cdr3_aa: CASIGQQQETQYF

v_call: TRBV20-1
j_call: TRBJ1-2
d_call: -
clone_size: once
cdr3_nt: TGCAGTGCTAGAGGGGCTAGCTACACCTTC
cdr3_aa: CSARGASYTF

v_call: TRBV11-2
j_call: TRBJ2-3
d_call: -
clone_size: -
cdr3_nt: TGTGCCAGCAGCTCCCGGACAGCCAGAACAGATACGCAGTATTTT
cdr3_aa: CASSSRTARTDTQYF

v_call: TRBV29-1
j_call: TRBJ2-3
d_call: -
clone_size: -
cdr3_nt: TGCAGCGCCGGGTCGGGGCTGAGCACAGATACGCAGTATTTT
cdr3_aa: CSAGSGLSTDTQYF

v_call: TRBV29-1
j_call: TRBJ2-7
d_call: TRBD1
clone_size: few
cdr3_nt: TGCAGCGTTGCGCGGGACAGGGGCATCAACGAGCAGTACTTC
cdr3_aa: CSVARDRGINEQYF

v_call: TRBV6-5
j_call: TRBJ1-1
d_call: -
clone_size: once
cdr3_nt: TGTGCCAGCAGTTACTCTAGGGAAGGGCGGAAAGCTTTCTTT
cdr3_aa: CASSYSREGRKAFF

v_call: TRBV29-1
j_call: TRBJ2-1
d_call: -
clone_size: -
cdr3_nt: TGCAGGGTGGGGGGGCGAACGACCGATGAGCAGTTCTTC
cdr3_aa: CRVGGRTTDEQFF

v_call: TRBV29-1
j_call: TRBJ2-6
d_call: -
clone_size: -
cdr3_nt: TGCAGCGTTGGAACAGGGACCTTCTCTGGGGCCAACGTCCTGACTTTC
cdr3_aa: CSVGTGTFSGANVLTF

v_call: TRBV10-3
j_call: TRBJ2-2
d_call: TRBD1
clone_size: few
cdr3_nt: TGTGCCATCAGCTCCGGGACAGGGGGCTCGGCCGGGGAGCTGTTTTTT
cdr3_aa: CAISSGTGGSAGELFF

v_call: TRBV27
j_call: TRBJ2-7
d_call: TRBD1
clone_size: -
cdr3_nt: TGTGCCAGCAGCCCACTAGGGACAGCGCCCTACGAGCAGTACTTC
cdr3_aa: CASSPLGTAPYEQYF

v_call: TRBV29-1
j_call: TRBJ1-2
d_call: -
clone_size: -
cdr3_nt: TGCAGCGTGGAGTGGGGGGCGGGGAACTATGGCTACACCTTC
cdr3_aa: CSVEWGAGNYGYTF

v_call: TRBV29-1
j_call: TRBJ1-2
d_call: -
clone_size: -
cdr3_nt: TGCAGCGTCGGCTTCCGGGGCACTTATGGCTACACCTTC
cdr3_aa: CSVGFRGTYGYTF